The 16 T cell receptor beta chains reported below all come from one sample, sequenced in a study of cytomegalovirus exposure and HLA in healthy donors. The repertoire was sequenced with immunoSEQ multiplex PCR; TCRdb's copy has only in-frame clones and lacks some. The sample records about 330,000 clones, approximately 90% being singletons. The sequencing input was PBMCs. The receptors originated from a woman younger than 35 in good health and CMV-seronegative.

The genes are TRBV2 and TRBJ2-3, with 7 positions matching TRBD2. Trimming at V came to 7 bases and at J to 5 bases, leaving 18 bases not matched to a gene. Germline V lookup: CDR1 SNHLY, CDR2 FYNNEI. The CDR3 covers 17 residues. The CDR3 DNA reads TGTGCCAGCAATCGTCGAATGGCAGCGGGGCTAGAAGATACGCAGTATTTT. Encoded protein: CASNRRMAAGLEDTQYF.

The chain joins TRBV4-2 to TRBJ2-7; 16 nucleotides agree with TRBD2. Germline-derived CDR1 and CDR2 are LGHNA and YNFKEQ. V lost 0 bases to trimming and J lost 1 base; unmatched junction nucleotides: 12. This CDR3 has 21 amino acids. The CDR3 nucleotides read TGTGCCAGCAGCCAAGAGGGGGTTCAACCGGGACTAGCGGGAGGGTCCTACGAGCAGTACTTC. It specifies CASSQEGVQPGLAGGSYEQYF.

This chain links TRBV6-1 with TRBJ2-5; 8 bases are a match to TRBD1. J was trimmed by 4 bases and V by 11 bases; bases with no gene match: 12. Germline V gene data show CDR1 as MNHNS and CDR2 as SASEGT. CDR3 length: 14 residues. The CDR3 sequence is CAVGRGPTGETQYF. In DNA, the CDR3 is TGTGCCGTTGGCAGGGGGCCCACGGGAGAGACCCAGTACTTC.

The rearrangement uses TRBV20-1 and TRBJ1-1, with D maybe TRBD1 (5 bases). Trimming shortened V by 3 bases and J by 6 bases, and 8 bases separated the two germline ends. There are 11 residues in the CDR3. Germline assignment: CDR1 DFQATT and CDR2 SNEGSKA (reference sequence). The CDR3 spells CSASFRAEAFF. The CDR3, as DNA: TGCAGTGCTAGCTTCAGGGCTGAAGCTTTCTTT.

The CDR3 DNA sequence: TGTGCCAGCAGTCCGAGGCAAGGATCCACCGGGGAGCTGTTTTTT. Translating it yields CASSPRQGSTGELFF. The rearrangement uses TRBV6-6 and TRBJ2-2; D gene unclear. The ends were cut back, 5 bases at V and 4 bases at J, with 14 bases in the middle. CDR3 length: 15 residues. Per germline, CDR1 MNHNY and CDR2 SVGAGI (reference sequence).

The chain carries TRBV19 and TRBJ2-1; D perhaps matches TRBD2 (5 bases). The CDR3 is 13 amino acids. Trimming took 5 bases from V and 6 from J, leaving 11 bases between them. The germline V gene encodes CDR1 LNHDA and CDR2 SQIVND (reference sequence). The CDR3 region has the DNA TGTGCCAGTAGTCCCCGCGGGTTCAATGAGCAGTTCTTC. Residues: CASSPRGFNEQFF.

In DNA form, the CDR3 reads TGTGCCAGCAGGAGGACAGGGGGTATTGTATGGGCCCAGTACTTC. This translates into CASRRTGGIVWAQYF. The chain links TRBV6-5 to TRBJ2-5; 10 nucleotides agree with TRBD1. J was trimmed by 9 bases and V by 6 bases; bases with no gene match: 13. The length of the CDR3 is 15 residues. The germline gives CDR1 MNHEY, CDR2 SVGAGI.

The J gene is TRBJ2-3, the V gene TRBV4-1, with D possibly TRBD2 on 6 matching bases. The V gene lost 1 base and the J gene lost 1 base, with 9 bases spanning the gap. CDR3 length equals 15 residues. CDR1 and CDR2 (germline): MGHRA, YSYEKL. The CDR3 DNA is TGCGCCAGCAGCCAAGTGGGCGGGGGCACAGATACGCAGTATTTT. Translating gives CASSQVGGGTDTQYF.

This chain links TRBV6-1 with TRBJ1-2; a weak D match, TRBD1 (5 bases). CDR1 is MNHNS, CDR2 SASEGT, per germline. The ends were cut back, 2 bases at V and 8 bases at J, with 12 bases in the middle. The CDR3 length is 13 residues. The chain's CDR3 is CASSERGTGGYTF. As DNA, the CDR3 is TGTGCCAGCAGTGAAAGGGGAACTGGGGGCTACACCTTC.

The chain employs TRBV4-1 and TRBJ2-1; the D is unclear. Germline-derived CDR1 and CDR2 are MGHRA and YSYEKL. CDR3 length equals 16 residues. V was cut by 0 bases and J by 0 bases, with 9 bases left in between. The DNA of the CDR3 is TGCGCCAGCAGCCAAGATATACGGAGCTCCTACAATGAGCAGTTCTTC. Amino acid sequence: CASSQDIRSSYNEQFF.

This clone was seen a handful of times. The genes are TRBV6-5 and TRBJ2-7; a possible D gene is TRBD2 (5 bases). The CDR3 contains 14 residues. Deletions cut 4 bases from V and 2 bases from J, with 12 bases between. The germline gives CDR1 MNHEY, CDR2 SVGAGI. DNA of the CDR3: TGTGCCAGCAGTTCAGTAGCGCCTCCCTACGAGCAGTACTTC. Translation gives CASSSVAPPYEQYF.

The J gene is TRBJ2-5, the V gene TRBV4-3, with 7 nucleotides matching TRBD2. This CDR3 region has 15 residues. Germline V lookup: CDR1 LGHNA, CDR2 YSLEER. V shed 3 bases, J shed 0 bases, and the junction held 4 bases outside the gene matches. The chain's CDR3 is CASSHATSDQETQYF. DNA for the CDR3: TGCGCCAGCAGCCACGCTACTAGCGACCAAGAGACCCAGTACTTC.

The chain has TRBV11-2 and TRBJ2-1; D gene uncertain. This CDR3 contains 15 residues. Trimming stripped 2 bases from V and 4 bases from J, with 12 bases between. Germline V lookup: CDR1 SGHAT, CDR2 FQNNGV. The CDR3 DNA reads TGTGCCAGCAGCTTATCAAGCGTTGGGTACAATGAGCAGTTCTTC. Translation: CASSLSSVGYNEQFF. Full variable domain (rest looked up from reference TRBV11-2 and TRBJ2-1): EAGVAQSPRYKIIEKRQSVAFWCNPISGHATLYWYQQILGQGPKLLIQFQNNGVVDDSQLPKDRFSAERLKGVDSTLKIQPAKLEDSAVYLCASSLSSVGYNEQFFGPGTRLTVL.

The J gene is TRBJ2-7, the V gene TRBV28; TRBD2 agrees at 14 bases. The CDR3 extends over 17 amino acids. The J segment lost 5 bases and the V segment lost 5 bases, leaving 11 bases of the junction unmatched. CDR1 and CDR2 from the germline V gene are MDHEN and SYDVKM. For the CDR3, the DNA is TGTGCCAGCAGTGACGGGACTAGCGGGAGAAGGGGCCACGAGCAGTACTTC. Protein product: CASSDGTSGRRGHEQYF.

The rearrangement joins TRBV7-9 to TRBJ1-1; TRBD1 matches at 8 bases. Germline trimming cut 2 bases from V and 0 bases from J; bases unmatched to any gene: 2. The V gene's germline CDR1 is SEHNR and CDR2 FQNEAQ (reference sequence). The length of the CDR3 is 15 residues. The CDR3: CASSLTGGMNTEAFF. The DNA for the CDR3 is TGTGCCAGCAGCTTAACAGGGGGTATGAACACTGAAGCTTTCTTT.

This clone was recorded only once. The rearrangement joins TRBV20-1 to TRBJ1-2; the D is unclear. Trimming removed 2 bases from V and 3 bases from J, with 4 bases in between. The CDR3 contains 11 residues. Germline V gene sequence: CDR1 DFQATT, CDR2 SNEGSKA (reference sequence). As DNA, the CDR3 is TGCAGTGCTAGACCAGACTATGGCTACACCTTC. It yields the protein CSARPDYGYTF.